Listed below are T cell receptor beta chains from one sample, sequenced in a study of T cells in Graves' hyperthyroidism and ophthalmopathy. Via MiXCR, TCRdb re-called the multiplex PCR reads, giving one row per CDR3 protein. Among about 250,000 distinct CDR3 sequences listed, approximately 25% were seen once. The material sequenced was blood. The receptors here all came from a woman in her thirties or forties with Graves' ophthalmopathy. Each CDR3 is given with its conserved first and last residue. Fields, in order: CDR3 DNA, CDR3 protein, J gene, V gene, D gene, clone size. A D gene is named only where the DNA matches it firmly. A clone size is listed for some rows: how often the clone was seen (once, few, many), or a class if it is expanded.

DNA: TGTGCCAGCAGTATTACCGGGACAGCCCTCTACGAGCAGTACTTC
CDR3: CASSITGTALYEQYF
J: TRBJ2-7
V: TRBV28
D: TRBD1
size: -

DNA: TGTGCCAGCAGCTTGTATTCCCAGGGGATGAACACTGAAGCTTTCTTT
CDR3: CASSLYSQGMNTEAFF
J: TRBJ1-1
V: TRBV5-5
D: -
size: many

DNA: TGTGCCAGCAGTTTTGGCTTGGGATCTGGCTACACCTTC
CDR3: CASSFGLGSGYTF
J: TRBJ1-2
V: TRBV12-3/TRBV12-4
D: -
size: many

DNA: TGTGCCAGCAGTGACGAACAGGGGATATTAGCCAAAAACATTCAGTACTTC
CDR3: CASSDEQGILAKNIQYF
J: TRBJ2-4
V: TRBV3-1
D: TRBD1
size: many

DNA: TGCGCCAGCAGCCAAGTTGGGACTAGCGGGAGAGGTGGGCAGTACTTC
CDR3: CASSQVGTSGRGGQYF
J: TRBJ2-7
V: TRBV4-1
D: TRBD2
size: many

DNA: TGTGCCAGCAGCTTTCTTGTCCGAACCGCCGGGGAGCTGTTTTTT
CDR3: CASSFLVRTAGELFF
J: TRBJ2-2
V: TRBV7-9
D: -
size: many

DNA: TGTGCCAGCAGCCTGCGGACTAGCGGGATGGGGCACTCCTACGAGCAGTACTTC
CDR3: CASSLRTSGMGHSYEQYF
J: TRBJ2-7
V: TRBV27
D: TRBD2
size: -

DNA: TGTGCCAGCAGCCTCGGGCTCCCCTACGAGCAGTACTTC
CDR3: CASSLGLPYEQYF
J: TRBJ2-7
V: TRBV27
D: -
size: many

DNA: TGTGCCTGGAGTGGACGACTAGCGGGAGGGCCGGGGACCGGGGAGCTGTTTTTT
CDR3: CAWSGRLAGGPGTGELFF
J: TRBJ2-2
V: TRBV30
D: TRBD2
size: many

DNA: TGCGCCAGCAGCCAAGACAGGGGGCGCCAAGAGACCCAGTACTTC
CDR3: CASSQDRGRQETQYF
J: TRBJ2-5
V: TRBV4-1
D: TRBD1
size: many

DNA: TGTGCCAGCAGTTTCGGTGGACTAGCGGGAGGGCCGTCCTACGAGCAGTACTTC
CDR3: CASSFGGLAGGPSYEQYF
J: TRBJ2-7
V: TRBV12-3/TRBV12-4
D: TRBD2
size: -

DNA: TGTGCCAGCAGTTTATGGGCAGCGGGAACTTCACCCCTCCACTTT
CDR3: CASSLWAAGTSPLHF
J: TRBJ1-6
V: TRBV27
D: -
size: -

DNA: TGTGCCAGTACATATCGGAGGGACAGGGGAGACGAAGCTTTCTTT
CDR3: CASTYRRDRGDEAFF
J: TRBJ1-1
V: TRBV19
D: TRBD1
size: many

DNA: TGTGCCAGTAGGGGGCTTGATCAAGAGACCCAGTACTTC
CDR3: CASRGLDQETQYF
J: TRBJ2-5
V: TRBV12-3/TRBV12-4
D: TRBD1
size: -

DNA: TGTGCCACCAGTGATTTCGGGACAGGGTACGGCTACACCTTC
CDR3: CATSDFGTGYGYTF
J: TRBJ1-2
V: TRBV24-1
D: TRBD1
size: -

DNA: TGTGCCAGCAGGACCGGGACAGGGACCTACGAGCAGTACTTC
CDR3: CASRTGTGTYEQYF
J: TRBJ2-7
V: TRBV28
D: TRBD1
size: many

DNA: TGCGCCAGCAGCCAAGCGGCGAACACTGAAGCTTTCTTT
CDR3: CASSQAANTEAFF
J: TRBJ1-1
V: TRBV4-1
D: -
size: many

DNA: TGTGCCAGCAGCCCCTGGACAGGCTCTGGAAACACCATATATTTT
CDR3: CASSPWTGSGNTIYF
J: TRBJ1-3
V: TRBV7-2
D: TRBD1
size: many

DNA: TGTGCCAGCAGTACACAGGGTTGGAGTCAGCCCCAGCATTTT
CDR3: CASSTQGWSQPQHF
J: TRBJ1-5
V: TRBV6-1
D: -
size: many

DNA: TGTGCCAGCAGCCCCGCCGGGGTTAGCAATCAGCCCCAGCATTTT
CDR3: CASSPAGVSNQPQHF
J: TRBJ1-5
V: TRBV6-2/TRBV6-3
D: -
size: -

DNA: TGTGCCAGCAGCTTAGCGCTACTCAGTGCGGGGTCTAACTATGGCTACACCTTC
CDR3: CASSLALLSAGSNYGYTF
J: TRBJ1-2
V: TRBV7-2
D: -
size: -

DNA: TGCAGCGTTGAAGATGCCCCCCCTGACCGGGCCCACACTGAAGCTTTCTTT
CDR3: CSVEDAPPDRAHTEAFF
J: TRBJ1-1
V: TRBV29-1
D: -
size: many